This T cell receptor beta chain was sequenced in a study of T cell responses to AZD1222 COVID-19 vaccine. Points from the study as a whole: CD4 TCRs associated with vaccination spanned spike, dominating at 160-218 and 743-854. Most donors were white British, females outnumbered males, and clonal diversity was possibly underestimated. Receipt of two AZD1222 doses was followed by a rise in Spike-specific TCR breadth and depth.

With respect to this clone: Its antigen is still unknown.

The repertoire was sequenced with immunoSEQ multiplex PCR; TCRdb's copy has only in-frame clones and lacks some. The data contain 150,000 to 180,000 clones, approximately 87% of them seen just once; the ten biggest clones take up roughly 5.8%. There are 15 residues in the CDR3. Germline CDR1 is SGHNT and CDR2 is YYREEE (reference sequence). The ends lost 4 bases at V and 8 bases at J; junction bases unmatched: 12. The V gene is TRBV5-4, the J gene TRBJ2-1; 7 nucleotides align to TRBD2. This specimen consisted of peripheral blood, obtained on day 0 of MenACWY control vaccination. The receptor was derived from an adult in good health. The CDR3 loop is CASSGAGAGMYEQFF. The CDR3 bases are TGTGCCAGCAGCGGCGCGGGAGCGGGAATGTATGAGCAGTTCTTC.